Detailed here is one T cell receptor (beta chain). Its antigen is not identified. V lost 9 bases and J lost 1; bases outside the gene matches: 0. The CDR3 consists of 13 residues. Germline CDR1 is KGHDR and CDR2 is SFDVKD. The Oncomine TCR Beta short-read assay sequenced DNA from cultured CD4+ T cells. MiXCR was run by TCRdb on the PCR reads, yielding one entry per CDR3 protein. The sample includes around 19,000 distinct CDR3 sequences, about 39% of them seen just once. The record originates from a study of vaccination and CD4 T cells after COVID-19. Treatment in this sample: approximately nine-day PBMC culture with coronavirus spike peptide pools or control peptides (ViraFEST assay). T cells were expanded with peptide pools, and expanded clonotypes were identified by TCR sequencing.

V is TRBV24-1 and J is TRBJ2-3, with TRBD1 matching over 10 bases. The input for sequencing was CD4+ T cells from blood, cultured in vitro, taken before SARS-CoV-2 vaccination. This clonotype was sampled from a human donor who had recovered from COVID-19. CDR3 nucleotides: TGTGCCACCGGGACAGGGGGCACAGATACGCAGTATTTT. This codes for CATGTGGTDTQYF.